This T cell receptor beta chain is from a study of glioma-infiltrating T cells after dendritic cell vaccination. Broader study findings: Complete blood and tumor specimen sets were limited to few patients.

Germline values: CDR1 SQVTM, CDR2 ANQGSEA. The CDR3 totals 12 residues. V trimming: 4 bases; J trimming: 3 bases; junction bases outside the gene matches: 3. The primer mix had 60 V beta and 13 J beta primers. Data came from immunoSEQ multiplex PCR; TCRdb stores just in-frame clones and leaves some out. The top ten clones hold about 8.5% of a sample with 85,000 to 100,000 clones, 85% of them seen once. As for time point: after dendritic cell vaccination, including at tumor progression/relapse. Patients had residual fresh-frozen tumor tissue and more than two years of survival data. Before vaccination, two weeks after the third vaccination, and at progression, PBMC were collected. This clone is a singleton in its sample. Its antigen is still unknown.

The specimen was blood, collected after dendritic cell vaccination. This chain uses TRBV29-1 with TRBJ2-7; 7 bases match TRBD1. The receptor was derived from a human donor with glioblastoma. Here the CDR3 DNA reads TGCAGCGTTGCAGGGGGAAACTACGAGCAGTACTTC. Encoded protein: CSVAGGNYEQYF.